This TCR beta chain was profiled in a study of blood T cell repertoires in COVID-19. At the level of the study: The United States, Italy and Spain provided the acute and convalescent COVID-19 samples.

Per the germline V gene, CDR1 is MGHRA and CDR2 is YSYEKL. Trimming removed 2 bases from V and 2 bases from J; junction bases left unmatched: 1. The CDR3 totals 15 residues. The authors' processing: Amplification of reference gene primers provided the estimated nucleated cell counts. Clones were sequenced by immunoSEQ multiplex PCR, and TCRdb holds only the in-frame ones, with some missing. That table is the source of V, J and clone size, and D and trimming were worked out from the DNA. The sample includes approximately 240,000 clones, 70% to 90% of them seen just once. This receptor was obtained from a man over 45 who had recovered from COVID-19. The genes are TRBV4-1 and TRBJ2-1, with 9 bases identical to TRBD2. Sequencing was done on a sample of peripheral blood. The CDR3: CASSQLAGPYNEQFF. The CDR3, as DNA: TGCGCCAGCAGCCAACTAGCGGGACCCTACAATGAGCAGTTCTTC.